A single sample is the source of the 21 T cell receptor beta chains below, sequenced in a study of identical twins. TCRdb passed the 5' RACE reads through MiXCR, listing each CDR3 protein once. The sample includes 1.5 million to 2 million distinct CDR3 sequences, less than 40% of them seen just once. Sequencing was performed on cord blood. These receptors were collected from a newborn girl in good health.

This clonotype was observed a few times. The gene calls are TRBV4-2 and TRBJ2-7; 12 nucleotides align to TRBD2. Trimming at V came to 3 bases and at J to 0 bases, leaving 3 bases not matched to a gene. CDR1 is LGHNA and CDR2 is YNFKEQ in the germline V gene. The CDR3 sequence is 16 residues long. CDR3 nucleotide sequence: TGTGCCAGCAGCCACCTAGCGGGAGGGTCCTCCTACGAGCAGTACTTC. Protein product: CASSHLAGGSSYEQYF.

This clonotype was detected a few times. V and J are TRBV2 and TRBJ2-1; D is undetermined. This CDR3 has 12 residues. Germline V gene data show CDR1 as SNHLY and CDR2 as FYNNEI. V shed 4 bases and J shed 3 bases, with 4 bases lying between them. DNA for the CDR3: TGTGCCAGCAGTGTTTACTACAATGAGCAGTTCTTC. It is translated as CASSVYYNEQFF. Full variable domain (rest looked up from reference TRBV2 and TRBJ2-1): EPEVTQTPSHQVTQMGQEVILRCVPISNHLYFYWYRQILGQKVEFLVSFYNNEISEKSEIFDDQFSVERPDGSNFTLKIRSTKLEDSAMYFCASSVYYNEQFFGPGTRLTVL.

The DNA for the CDR3 is TGCAGTGCTAGATTTTATGACAGGGGTCAGACTGAAGCTTTCTTT. Protein product: CSARFYDRGQTEAFF. The chain joins TRBV20-1 to TRBJ1-1; 8 bases fit TRBD1. Germline V CDR1 and CDR2: DFQATT, SNEGSKA (reference sequence). V was clipped by 2 bases and J by 5 bases; unmatched bases: 10. The CDR3 covers 15 residues.

This clonotype was seen a handful of times. The chain joins TRBV5-1 to TRBJ2-1; no clear D gene. Near its end, the DNA agrees better with TRBJ2-7, so the J call may be wrong. CDR3 size: 15 residues. Per the germline V gene, CDR1 is SGHRS and CDR2 is YFSETQ. The CDR3 loop is CASSLAVSSYNEQYF. The CDR3 DNA sequence: TGCGCCAGCAGCTTGGCGGTAAGCTCCTACAATGAGCAGTACTTC.

This clonotype occurred a few times. V gene TRBV29-1 combines with J gene TRBJ2-5; 11 nucleotides match TRBD2. The CDR3 contains 14 residues. V trimming: 5 bases; J trimming: 5 bases; junction bases outside the gene matches: 7. CDR1 and CDR2 (germline): SQVTM, ANQGSEA. The CDR3 DNA sequence: TGCAGCGTTTTTATTAGCGGGAGGGGGGAGACCCAGTACTTC. Its translation: CSVFISGRGETQYF.

The DNA for the CDR3 is TGTGCCAGCAGTTGGGGACGGCCCTCCTACGAGCAGTACTTC. Translating gives CASSWGRPSYEQYF. This sequence joins TRBV28 and TRBJ2-7; D assignment may be TRBD1 or TRBD2 (5 bases each). Germline values: CDR1 MDHEN, CDR2 SYDVKM. V was trimmed by 4 bases and J by 0 bases, leaving 10 bases between them. CDR3 length equals 14 residues.

J is TRBJ1-2 and V is TRBV5-1; no definite D call. The CDR3 has 15 residues. V shed 1 base and J shed 4 bases, with 14 bases lying between them. The germline V gene encodes CDR1 SGHRS and CDR2 YFSETQ. DNA of the CDR3: TGCGCCAGCAGCTTGTTTGGCAGGCAAACCTATGGCTACACCTTC. This encodes CASSLFGRQTYGYTF. The full variable domain, its missing parts supplied by reference TRBV5-1 and TRBJ1-2, is KAGVTQTPRYLIKTRGQQVTLSCSPISGHRSVSWYQQTPGQGLQFLFEYFSETQRNKGNFPGRFSGRQFSNSRSEMNVSTLELGDSALYLCASSLFGRQTYGYTFGSGTRLTVV.

In regard to this clonotype: One end of the junction does not line up with germline, which may come from a read error. The chain is built from TRBV12-3 or TRBV12-4 and TRBJ1-4; no reliable D call. This CDR3 region has 15 residues. The CDR3 DNA sequence: TGTGCCAGCAGCCGCGCGGGCAAGTTTAATGGAAAACTGTTTTTT. Translating it yields CASSRAGKFNGKLFF.

The chain has TRBV20-1 and TRBJ2-3, with TRBD2 matching 11 bases. Trimming removed 6 bases from V and 9 bases from J; junction bases left unmatched: 11. Germline lookup yields CDR1 DFQATT and CDR2 SNEGSKA (reference sequence). This CDR3 is built from 14 residues. Written as DNA, the CDR3 is TGCAGTGCCCGTACTAGCGGGAGTAAGGTCACGCAGTATTTT. Its protein is CSARTSGSKVTQYF.

The sample holds a few counts of this clonotype. The V gene is TRBV20-1, the J gene TRBJ2-2; TRBD2 matches 13 bases. The V and J ends lost 5 bases and 6 bases, in that order; junction bases with no gene match: 3. Germline CDR1 reads DFQATT; CDR2 reads SNEGSKA (reference sequence). This CDR3 region has 14 residues. The CDR3 DNA is TGCAGTGCTCGTACTAGCGGGGGGGCCGGGGAGCTGTTTTTT. It codes for CSARTSGGAGELFF.

Remarks on this clonotype: Germline is not matched at one junction end, which may reflect a read error. The chain recombines TRBV20-1 with TRBJ1-5; maybe TRBD1 (5 bases). The CDR3 sequence is 16 residues long. CDR1 is DFQATT, CDR2 SNEGSKA, per germline (reference sequence). The CDR3, as DNA: TGCAGTGCTAGAGATAAAGGAGGGGTGGTAAATCAGCCCCAGAATTTT. Protein: CSARDKGGVVNQPQNF.

Worth noting for this clonotype: The junction does not match germline at one end; this may be a read error. The V call is TRBV5-1, the J call TRBJ2-5; possible D gene TRBD2, 6 bases. Germline CDR1 SGHRS, CDR2 YFSETQ. The CDR3 is 15 residues long. CDR3 coding DNA: TGCGCCAGCGGCTTGGGGGACTTACTTCAAGAGACCCAGTACTTC. Amino acid sequence: CASGLGDLLQETQYF.

This clonotype has more than one count but fewer than ten. This chain uses TRBV29-1 with TRBJ2-5; a possible D gene is TRBD1 (5 bases). There are 13 residues in the CDR3. V was cut by 6 bases and J by 2 bases, with 13 bases left in between. Per germline, CDR1 SQVTM and CDR2 ANQGSEA. This chain's CDR3 is CSVRQSAQETQYF. Here the CDR3 DNA reads TGCAGCGTACGACAGAGTGCTCAAGAGACCCAGTACTTC.

The sample holds a few counts of this clonotype. V usage is TRBV24-1 and J usage is TRBJ2-4; 9 positions agree with TRBD1. Germline V gives CDR1 KGHDR, CDR2 SFDVKD. V lost 3 bases, J lost 2 bases, and 10 bases stayed unmatched. This CDR3 has 18 amino acids. CDR3 amino acids: CATSDGRMGQGPKNIQYF. CDR3 coding DNA: TGTGCCACCAGTGATGGAAGGATGGGACAGGGACCCAAAAACATTCAGTACTTC.

As DNA, the CDR3 is TGCAGTGCTCCCCGACCCGGGACCTACGAGCAGTACTTC. It yields the protein CSAPRPGTYEQYF. This chain joins TRBV20-1 and TRBJ2-7; perhaps TRBD2 as D (5 bases). This CDR3 is built from 13 residues. Germline V CDR1 and CDR2: DFQATT, SNEGSKA (reference sequence). Between the trimmed V and J ends, which lost 5 bases and 2 bases, there was a span of 13 bases.

This chain connects TRBV27 to TRBJ1-2; possible D gene TRBD1, 5 bases. Germline loops: CDR1 MNHEY, CDR2 SMNVEV (reference sequence). The V and J ends lost 5 bases and 4 bases respectively, with 20 bases between them. The CDR3 sequence is 16 residues long. Written as DNA, the CDR3 is TGTGCCAGCAGTCCTACCGACCCACGAGGGACCTATGGCTACACCTTC. This codes for CASSPTDPRGTYGYTF.

The V gene is TRBV20-1, the J gene TRBJ2-2; D call uncertain. Germline values: CDR1 DFQATT, CDR2 SNEGSKA (reference sequence). Trimming took off 0 bases at V and 7 bases at J, with 9 bases between the two ends. The CDR3 has 13 amino acids. CDR3 region: CSAREGLGGELFF. The CDR3 DNA reads TGCAGTGCTAGAGAAGGTCTAGGCGGGGAGCTGTTTTTT.

This chain connects TRBV7-2 to TRBJ2-7; 8 positions agree with TRBD2. This CDR3 has 20 amino acids. CDR1 and CDR2 (germline): SGHTA, FQGNSA. V lost 1 base and J lost 3; bases outside the gene matches: 20. The CDR3 loop reads CASSLGPRLYAGGRNYEQYF. The CDR3 DNA reads TGTGCCAGCAGCTTAGGTCCGCGGCTGTACGCGGGAGGCCGGAACTACGAGCAGTACTTC.

The DNA of the CDR3 is TGCAGCGCCAGACATGGGAGATCGGACTATGGCTACACCTTC. Amino acid sequence: CSARHGRSDYGYTF. The V and J genes are TRBV29-1 and TRBJ1-2, with D unclear. The ends were cut back, 7 bases at V and 3 bases at J, with 18 bases in the middle. The length of the CDR3 is 14 residues. The V gene's germline CDR1 is SQVTM and CDR2 ANQGSEA.

This clonotype was detected a few times. CDR3 region: CASSLSSASGSTDTQYF. The CDR3 DNA reads TGTGCCAGCAGTTTATCCTCGGCTAGCGGGAGCACAGATACGCAGTATTTT. The chain combines TRBV28 with TRBJ2-3, with 8 bases fitting TRBD2. The CDR3 is 17 amino acids. Germline V lookup: CDR1 MDHEN, CDR2 SYDVKM. The ends lost 1 base at V and 0 bases at J; junction bases unmatched: 6.

The rearrangement links TRBV2 to TRBJ1-5; TRBD1 is a possible D gene (6 bases). Per germline, CDR1 SNHLY and CDR2 FYNNEI. The CDR3 totals 14 residues. V was clipped by 5 bases and J by 7 bases, with 15 bases between them. Here the CDR3 reads CASSRDMARQPQHF. The CDR3 DNA follows: TGTGCCAGCAGTAGGGACATGGCGAGACAGCCCCAGCATTTT.